This TCR beta chain was sequenced in a study of patients and donors after allogeneic stem cell transplantation. TCRdb recomputed calls from the RT-PCR reads with MiXCR, one row per CDR3 protein. Altogether about a million distinct CDR3 sequences are present, roughly 18% being singletons, with the ten largest covering around 6%. The CDR3 has 14 amino acids. Trimming removed 3 bases from V and 2 bases from J, with 11 bases in between. Germline-derived CDR1 and CDR2 are SGDLS and YYNGEE. The source of this sequence is a human donor who was either an allogeneic HSCT recipient or a stem cell or donor lymphocyte infusion donor (not recorded which). It is not recorded whose cells these are; they may come from a transplant donor. The sample was blood, either unsorted or a sorted T cell fraction (not recorded which). V usage is TRBV9 and J usage is TRBJ2-5; no reliable D call. CDR3 in amino acids: CASSAGEQQETQYF. CDR3 DNA: TGTGCCAGCAGCGCTGGGGAACAGCAAGAGACCCAGTACTTC.